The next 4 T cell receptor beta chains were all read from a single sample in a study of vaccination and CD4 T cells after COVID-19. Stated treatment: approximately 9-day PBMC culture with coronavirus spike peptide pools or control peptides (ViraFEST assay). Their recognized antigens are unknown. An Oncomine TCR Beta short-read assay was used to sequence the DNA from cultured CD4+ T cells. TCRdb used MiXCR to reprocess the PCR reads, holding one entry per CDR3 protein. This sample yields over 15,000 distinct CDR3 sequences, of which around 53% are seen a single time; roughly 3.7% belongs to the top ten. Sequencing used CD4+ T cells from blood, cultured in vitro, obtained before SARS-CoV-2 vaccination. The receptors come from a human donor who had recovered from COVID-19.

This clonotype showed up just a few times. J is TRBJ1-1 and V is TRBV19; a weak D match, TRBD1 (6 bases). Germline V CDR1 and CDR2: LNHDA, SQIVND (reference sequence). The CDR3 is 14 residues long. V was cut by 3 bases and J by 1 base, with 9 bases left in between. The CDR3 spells CASSMGGQNTEAFF. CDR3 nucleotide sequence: TGTGCCAGTAGTATGGGGGGCCAGAACACTGAAGCTTTCTTT.

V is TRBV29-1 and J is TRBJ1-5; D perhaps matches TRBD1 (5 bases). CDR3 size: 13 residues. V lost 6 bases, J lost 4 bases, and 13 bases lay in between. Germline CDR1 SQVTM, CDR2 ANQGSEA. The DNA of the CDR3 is TGCAGCGTCGGGGACGGCTTAAATCAGCCCCAGCATTTT. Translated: CSVGDGLNQPQHF. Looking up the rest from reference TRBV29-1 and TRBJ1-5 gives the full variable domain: SAVISQKPSRDICQRGTSLTIQCQVDSQVTMMFWYRQQPGQSLTLIATANQGSEATYESGFVIDKFPISRPNLTFSTLTVSNMSPEDSSIYLCSVGDGLNQPQHFGDGTRLSIL.

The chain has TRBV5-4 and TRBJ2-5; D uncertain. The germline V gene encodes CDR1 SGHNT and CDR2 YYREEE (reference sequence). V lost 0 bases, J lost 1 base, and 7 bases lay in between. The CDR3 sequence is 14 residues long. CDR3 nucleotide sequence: TGTGCCAGCAGCTTGGCCGGAACCCAAGAGACCCAGTACTTC. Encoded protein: CASSLAGTQETQYF.

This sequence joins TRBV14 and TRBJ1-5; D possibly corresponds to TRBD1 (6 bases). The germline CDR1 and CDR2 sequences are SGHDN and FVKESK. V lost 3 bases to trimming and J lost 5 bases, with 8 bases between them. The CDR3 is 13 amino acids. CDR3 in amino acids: CASSQAGDQPQHF. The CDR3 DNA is TGTGCCAGCAGCCAGGCAGGGGATCAGCCCCAGCATTTT.